A single sample is the source of the 30 T cell receptor beta chains below, sequenced in a study of CD4+ T cells in melanoma. The table came from immunoSEQ multiplex PCR; TCRdb's copy has only in-frame clones and leaves some out. The data show 90,000 to 130,000 clones, about nine tenths seen once. The sequenced sample consisted of peripheral blood. All receptors derive from a human donor with melanoma.

V is TRBV5-6 and J is TRBJ1-2, with unresolved D. Germline V gives CDR1 SGHDT, CDR2 YYEEEE. This CDR3 is built from 12 residues. Between the trimmed V and J ends, which lost 4 bases and 2 bases, there was a span of 6 bases. The CDR3 spells CASSTTNYGYTF. The CDR3 DNA follows: TGTGCCAGCAGCACTACCAACTATGGCTACACCTTC. Together with reference TRBV5-6 and TRBJ1-2, the CDR3 gives the full variable domain: DAGVTQSPTHLIKTRGQQVTLRCSPKSGHDTVSWYQQALGQGPQFIFQYYEEEERQRGNFPDRFSGHQFPNYSSELNVNALLLGDSALYLCASSTTNYGYTFGSGTRLTVV.

V gene TRBV2 combines with J gene TRBJ1-2; tentatively, D is TRBD1 (6 bases). CDR3 length: 16 residues. V lost 2 bases and J lost 7, with 20 bases in between. The germline gives CDR1 SNHLY, CDR2 FYNNEI. The CDR3 sequence is CASSELGHPSLGGYTF. The CDR3 bases are TGTGCCAGCAGTGAACTGGGACACCCTAGTCTTGGTGGCTACACCTTC.

This chain connects TRBV5-1 to TRBJ2-5; 8 nucleotides match TRBD2. This CDR3 comprises 15 residues. Germline CDR1 reads SGHRS; CDR2 reads YFSETQ. V shed 3 bases and J 2 bases; nucleotides not matched to a gene: 6. DNA of the CDR3: TGCGCCAGCAGCTACGGGACTAGTAGGCAAGAGACCCAGTACTTC. As protein: CASSYGTSRQETQYF. The entire variable domain, with the rest obtained from reference TRBV5-1 and TRBJ2-5, is as follows: KAGVTQTPRYLIKTRGQQVTLSCSPISGHRSVSWYQQTPGQGLQFLFEYFSETQRNKGNFPGRFSGRQFSNSRSEMNVSTLELGDSALYLCASSYGTSRQETQYFGPGTRLLVL.

This chain uses TRBV6-1 with TRBJ2-7, with TRBD2 matching over 10 bases. CDR3 length: 14 amino acids. In germline, CDR1 is MNHNS, CDR2 SASEGT. J was trimmed by 0 bases and V by 7 bases; bases with no gene match: 3. The CDR3 DNA reads as TGTGCCAGCACGCGGACTAGCGGCTCCTACGAGCAGTACTTC. Translating gives CASTRTSGSYEQYF.

This sequence joins TRBV5-5 and TRBJ2-3, with TRBD1 as a possible D gene (5 bases). The germline V and J ends were trimmed by 3 bases and 6 bases, with 14 bases remaining between them. The CDR3 contains 14 residues. The germline gives CDR1 SGHKS, CDR2 YYEKEE (reference sequence). The CDR3 coding sequence is TGTGCCAGCAGCTCACCTGGCAGGGCGGATACGCAGTATTTT. Its protein product is CASSSPGRADTQYF.

This chain joins TRBV5-1 and TRBJ2-7; 9 bases align to TRBD1. The CDR3 totals 13 residues. Germline V gene lookup returns CDR1 SGHRS and CDR2 YFSETQ. The V and J ends lost 4 bases and 6 bases, in that order; junction bases with no gene match: 5. CDR3 in amino acids: CASSEGQGFEQYF. DNA of the CDR3: TGCGCCAGCAGCGAGGGACAGGGATTCGAGCAGTACTTC. The whole variable domain, remainder taken from reference TRBV5-1 and TRBJ2-7, is KAGVTQTPRYLIKTRGQQVTLSCSPISGHRSVSWYQQTPGQGLQFLFEYFSETQRNKGNFPGRFSGRQFSNSRSEMNVSTLELGDSALYLCASSEGQGFEQYFGPGTRLTVT.

V and J are TRBV7-9 and TRBJ1-4, with 7 bases that match TRBD1. The trim removed 1 base at V and 7 bases at J, leaving 9 bases unmatched. Germline values: CDR1 SEHNR, CDR2 FQNEAQ (reference sequence). This CDR3 contains 16 residues. The CDR3 sequence is CASSLEFSTGVEKLFF. The CDR3 nucleotides are TGTGCCAGCAGCTTAGAATTCTCTACAGGGGTTGAAAAACTGTTTTTT. Full variable domain (missing parts from reference TRBV7-9 and TRBJ1-4): DTGVSQNPRHKITKRGQNVTFRCDPISEHNRLYWYRQTLGQGPEFLTYFQNEAQLEKSRLLSDRFSAERPKGSFSTLEIQRTEQGDSAMYLCASSLEFSTGVEKLFFGSGTQLSVL.

Only one count was recorded for this clone. The gene calls are TRBV2 and TRBJ1-1; 10 nucleotides line up with TRBD1. The CDR3 is made up of 14 amino acids. With V trimmed by 7 bases and J by 1 base, 3 bases remained unmatched. CDR1 and CDR2 (germline): SNHLY, FYNNEI. CDR3 residues: CASKGQGTNTEAFF. In DNA form, the CDR3 reads TGTGCCAGCAAGGGACAGGGGACGAACACTGAAGCTTTCTTT.

This chain connects TRBV5-1 to TRBJ1-6; D is unclear. V was clipped by 5 bases and J by 14 bases, with 14 bases between them. This CDR3 has 12 amino acids. Germline CDR1 SGHRS, CDR2 YFSETQ. The CDR3 DNA is TGCGCCAGCAGTGACCCGGGCATGGCCCTCCACTTT. Residues: CASSDPGMALHF.

The genes are TRBV6-5 and TRBJ2-5; D is perhaps TRBD1 or TRBD2 (5 bases each). CDR3 length equals 15 residues. V lost 6 bases, J lost 4 bases, and 18 bases lay in between. The germline V gene encodes CDR1 MNHEY and CDR2 SVGAGI. DNA of the CDR3: TGTGCCAGCAGCTCACTCGGGACCAAGGGAGAGACCCAGTACTTC. Its protein product is CASSSLGTKGETQYF.

The V gene is TRBV5-6, the J gene TRBJ2-7; tentatively, D is TRBD1 (9 bases). Germline V gives CDR1 SGHDT, CDR2 YYEEEE. The CDR3 extends over 17 amino acids. Trimming took 3 bases from V and 0 from J, leaving 19 bases between them. For the CDR3, the DNA is TGTGCCAGCAGCTCCCCGGGGGGGACAGGGACCTCCTACGAGCAGTACTTC. Amino acid sequence: CASSSPGGTGTSYEQYF.

The chain carries TRBV11-2 and TRBJ1-2; tentative D call: TRBD1 (5 bases). The CDR3 runs to 17 residues. Trimming pared 5 bases from V and 5 bases from J, leaving 24 bases between. Germline CDR1 is SGHAT and CDR2 is FQNNGV. The CDR3: CASSPLLLAGQLYGYTF. The CDR3 bases are TGTGCCAGCAGCCCATTACTCCTAGCAGGGCAACTATATGGCTACACCTTC.

The V and J genes are TRBV28 and TRBJ2-3; 9 bases fit TRBD2. Germline-derived CDR1 and CDR2 are MDHEN and SYDVKM. V lost 7 bases to trimming and J lost 2 bases; unmatched junction nucleotides: 7. The CDR3 runs 15 residues. The CDR3 nucleotides are TGTGCCAGCAAGGTTCTAGCGGGATTCACAGATACGCAGTATTTT. This sequence encodes CASKVLAGFTDTQYF.

This chain connects TRBV2 to TRBJ2-3; 7 nucleotides line up with TRBD2. The CDR3 loop spans 14 amino acids. V was pared by 5 bases and J by 0 bases, with 2 bases of the junction left unmatched. Germline V CDR1 and CDR2: SNHLY, FYNNEI. CDR3 amino acids: CASSRSGSTDTQYF. The CDR3 coding sequence is TGTGCCAGCAGTCGTAGCGGGAGCACAGATACGCAGTATTTT.

V is TRBV7-9 and J is TRBJ1-2; 7 positions agree with TRBD1. Germline V gene sequence: CDR1 SEHNR, CDR2 FQNEAQ (reference sequence). With V trimmed by 5 bases and J by 5 bases, 8 bases remained unmatched. The CDR3 spans 14 residues. The CDR3 DNA sequence: TGTGCCAGCAGCGAACCGGGACAGAGATATGGCTACACCTTC. Protein: CASSEPGQRYGYTF. The whole variable domain, filled in from reference TRBV7-9 and TRBJ1-2, reads DTGVSQNPRHKITKRGQNVTFRCDPISEHNRLYWYRQTLGQGPEFLTYFQNEAQLEKSRLLSDRFSAERPKGSFSTLEIQRTEQGDSAMYLCASSEPGQRYGYTFGSGTRLTVV.

The chain joins TRBV5-1 to TRBJ2-1; D may be TRBD1 or TRBD2 (5 bases each). Germline V gene lookup returns CDR1 SGHRS and CDR2 YFSETQ. The CDR3 is 12 residues long. Trimming took off 5 bases at V and 8 bases at J, with 11 bases between the two ends. The chain's CDR3 is CASRWGPDEQFF. The CDR3 nucleotides are TGCGCCAGCAGATGGGGACCTGATGAGCAGTTCTTC.

CDR3 region: CASIISLQDGENTQYF. The CDR3 nucleotides are TGTGCCAGCATCATTAGCTTGCAGGATGGTGAGAATACGCAGTATTTT. J is TRBJ2-3 and V is TRBV5-4; D uncertain. CDR3 length: 16 residues. V gave up 6 bases and J gave up 7 bases, with 24 bases separating them. The germline CDR1 and CDR2 sequences are SGHNT and YYREEE (reference sequence). The whole variable domain, filled in from reference TRBV5-4 and TRBJ2-3, reads ETGVTQSPTHLIKTRGQQVTLRCSSQSGHNTVSWYQQALGQGPQFIFQYYREEENGRGNFPPRFSGLQFPNYSSELNVNALELDDSALYLCASIISLQDGENTQYFGPGTRLTVL.

This sequence joins TRBV5-1 and TRBJ1-6; 7 nucleotides match TRBD1. CDR1 is SGHRS, CDR2 YFSETQ, per germline. V shed 4 bases and J 12 bases; nucleotides not matched to a gene: 7. The CDR3 runs to 13 residues. The CDR3 protein is CASSALTGRPLHF. CDR3 sequence (DNA): TGCGCCAGCAGCGCCCTGACAGGGAGACCCCTCCACTTT.

This rearrangement joins TRBV5-6 to TRBJ2-7; no firm D call. This CDR3 contains 12 residues. Germline CDR1 SGHDT, CDR2 YYEEEE. V shed 4 bases and J shed 4 bases, with 9 bases lying between them. CDR3 in DNA: TGTGCCAGCAGCGGAGACCGATACGAGCAGTACTTC. Protein product: CASSGDRYEQYF.

This rearrangement joins TRBV7-2 to TRBJ1-3; D remains unclear. Looked up from germline, CDR1 is SGHTA and CDR2 is FQGNSA. V shed 5 bases and J shed 0 bases, with 11 bases lying between them. This CDR3 is built from 15 residues. CDR3 nucleotide sequence: TGTGCCAGCAGCAATCACCGGACCTCTGGAAACACCATATATTTT. This codes for CASSNHRTSGNTIYF.

This chain connects TRBV6-5 to TRBJ1-1; 8 bases fit TRBD1. The CDR3 is 11 amino acids. Trimming removed 5 bases from V and 8 bases from J; junction bases left unmatched: 1. Looked up from germline, CDR1 is MNHEY and CDR2 is SVGAGI. In DNA form, the CDR3 reads TGTGCCAGCAGTCGACAGGGGGAAGCTTTCTTT. It codes for CASSRQGEAFF.

The chain carries TRBV28 and TRBJ2-7; TRBD2 might be the D (6 bases). V was cut by 7 bases and J by 0 bases, with 16 bases left in between. The CDR3 consists of 15 residues. Looked up from germline, CDR1 is MDHEN and CDR2 is SYDVKM. CDR3 sequence (DNA): TGTGCCAGCACTGCCGGGGACTGGAGCTCCTACGAGCAGTACTTC. Protein: CASTAGDWSSYEQYF.

The chain uses TRBV19 and TRBJ2-2; D not certain. The CDR3 spans 17 residues. V was pared by 3 bases and J by 3 bases, with 17 bases between. Germline V gene lookup returns CDR1 LNHDA and CDR2 SQIVND (reference sequence). The CDR3 bases are TGTGCCAGTAGTATCCCCAGAGTCCCAAGGGACACCGGGGAGCTGTTTTTT. This translates into CASSIPRVPRDTGELFF.

The V and J genes are TRBV28 and TRBJ2-7; D unresolved. Trimming took 6 bases from V and 6 from J, leaving 9 bases between them. Germline V gene data show CDR1 as MDHEN and CDR2 as SYDVKM. This CDR3 contains 11 residues. The CDR3 region is CASSSPGEQYF. The CDR3 nucleotides read TGTGCCAGCAGCAGCCCGGGCGAGCAGTACTTC.

This sequence joins TRBV7-9 and TRBJ1-4, with 8 bases that match TRBD1. The CDR3 runs to 14 residues. The germline gives CDR1 SEHNR, CDR2 FQNEAQ (reference sequence). V was clipped by 5 bases and J by 5 bases; unmatched bases: 4. The CDR3 sequence is CASSQGQGNEKLFF. CDR3 bases: TGTGCCAGCAGCCAAGGACAGGGAAATGAAAAACTGTTTTTT.

The rearrangement joins TRBV7-3 to TRBJ2-7; TRBD1 matches at 8 bases. The CDR3 loop spans 12 amino acids. Trimming removed 5 bases from V and 9 bases from J; junction bases left unmatched: 6. Germline V gene lookup returns CDR1 SGHTA and CDR2 FQGTGA. In DNA form, the CDR3 reads TGTGCCAGCAGCCAAGACAGGGGTCGGCAGTACTTC. The encoded protein is CASSQDRGRQYF. Complete variable domain (other parts from reference TRBV7-3 and TRBJ2-7): GAGVSQTPSNKVTEKGKYVELRCDPISGHTALYWYRQSLGQGPEFLIYFQGTGAADDSGLPNDRFFAVRPEGSVSTLKIQRTERGDSAVYLCASSQDRGRQYFGPGTRLTVT.

The chain uses TRBV7-9 and TRBJ1-1; possibly TRBD1 for D (5 bases). The germline V gene encodes CDR1 SEHNR and CDR2 FQNEAQ (reference sequence). This CDR3 has 13 residues. Trimming cost V 0 bases and J 8 bases, with 10 bases left between them. The CDR3 here is CASSLAAGMEAFF. DNA of the CDR3: TGTGCCAGCAGCTTAGCGGCAGGGATGGAAGCTTTCTTT.

The CDR3 coding sequence is TGTGCCAGCAGTTTCGACCGAACAGATACGCAGTATTTT. Its translation is CASSFDRTDTQYF. The V call is TRBV27, the J call TRBJ2-3; D ambiguous. Germline V lookup: CDR1 MNHEY, CDR2 SMNVEV (reference sequence). The CDR3 loop spans 13 amino acids. The V gene lost 3 bases and the J gene lost 3 bases, with 7 bases spanning the gap.

This chain joins TRBV6-4 and TRBJ2-1, with D perhaps matching TRBD1 (5 bases). V was cut by 2 bases and J by 13 bases, with 12 bases left in between. Germline CDR1 MRHNA, CDR2 SNTAGT. CDR3 size: 12 residues. The chain's CDR3 is CASSDARQTQFF. The CDR3, as DNA: TGTGCCAGCAGTGACGCCCGACAGACCCAGTTCTTC.

Only one count was recorded for this clone. The chain recombines TRBV6-5 with TRBJ2-3; TRBD1 might be the D (5 bases). The CDR3 sequence is 15 residues long. Trimming removed 5 bases at V and 1 base at J, with 13 bases between. CDR1 is MNHEY, CDR2 SVGAGI, per germline. CDR3 protein: CASSHRTRGTDTQYF. The CDR3 DNA reads TGTGCCAGCAGTCACAGGACACGAGGCACAGATACGCAGTATTTT.